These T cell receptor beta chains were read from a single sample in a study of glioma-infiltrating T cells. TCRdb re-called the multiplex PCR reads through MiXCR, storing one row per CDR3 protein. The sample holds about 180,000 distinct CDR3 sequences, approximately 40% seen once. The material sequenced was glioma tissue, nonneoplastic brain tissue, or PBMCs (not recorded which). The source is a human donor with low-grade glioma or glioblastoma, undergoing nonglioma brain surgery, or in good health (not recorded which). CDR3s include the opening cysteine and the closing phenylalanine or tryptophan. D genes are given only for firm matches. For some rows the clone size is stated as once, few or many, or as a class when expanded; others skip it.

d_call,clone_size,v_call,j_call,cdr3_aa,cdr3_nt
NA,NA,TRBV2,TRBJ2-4,CAGRPRTWGKNIQYF,TGTGCCGGTAGACCCAGGACATGGGGCAAAAACATTCAGTACTTC
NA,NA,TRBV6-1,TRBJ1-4,CDSGALRSTNEKLFF,TGTGACAGCGGGGCGTTGAGGTCAACTAATGAAAAACTGTTTTTT
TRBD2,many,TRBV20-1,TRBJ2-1,CSAIGTSGLTEQFF,TGCAGTGCTATCGGGACTAGCGGCTTAACGGAGCAGTTCTTC
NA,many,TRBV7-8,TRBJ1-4,CASSLWGAGEKLFF,TGTGCCAGCAGCTTATGGGGGGCCGGTGAAAAACTGTTTTTT
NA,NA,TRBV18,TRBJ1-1,CASSPSAAANTEAFF,TGTGCCAGCTCACCATCGGCAGCTGCGAACACTGAAGCTTTCTTT
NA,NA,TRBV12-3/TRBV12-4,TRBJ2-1,CASSSQVNQFF,TGTGCCAGCAGTTCACAGGTTAACCAGTTCTTC
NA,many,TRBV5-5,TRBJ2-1,CASSLFHYNEQFF,TGTGCCAGCAGCTTGTTCCACTACAATGAGCAGTTCTTC
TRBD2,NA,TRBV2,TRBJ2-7,CASKFSGSIDEQYF,TGTGCCAGCAAGTTTAGCGGGAGTATTGACGAGCAGTACTTC
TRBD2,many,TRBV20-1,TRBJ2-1,CSAEVPGLGYNEQFF,TGCAGTGCTGAGGTCCCGGGACTAGGCTACAATGAGCAGTTCTTC
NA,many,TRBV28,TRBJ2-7,CASMGGAAYEQYF,TGTGCCAGCATGGGCGGGGCCGCCTACGAGCAGTACTTC
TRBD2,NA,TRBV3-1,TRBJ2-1,CASSLGVAGVRWRYNEQFF,TGTGCCAGCAGCTTAGGTGTAGCGGGAGTAAGATGGCGATACAATGAGCAGTTCTTC
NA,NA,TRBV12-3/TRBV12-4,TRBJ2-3,CASHMSWADTQYF,TGTGCCAGCCACATGTCTTGGGCAGATACGCAGTATTTT
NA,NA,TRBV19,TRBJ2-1,CASSIGFGRGEQFF,TGTGCCAGTAGTATAGGATTTGGTAGGGGTGAGCAGTTCTTC
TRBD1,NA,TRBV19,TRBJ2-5,CASSCRDRSPQETQYF,TGTGCCAGTAGTTGCCGGGACAGGTCTCCTCAAGAGACCCAGTACTTC
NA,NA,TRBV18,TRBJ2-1,CASSQDRRAGNEQFF,TGTGCCAGCTCACAGGACAGGAGGGCTGGAAATGAGCAGTTCTTC
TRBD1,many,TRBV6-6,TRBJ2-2,CASSYERQGPGELFF,TGTGCCAGCAGTTACGAGCGACAGGGTCCCGGGGAGCTGTTTTTT
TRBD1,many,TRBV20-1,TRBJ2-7,CSASAGGLEEQYF,TGCAGTGCTAGTGCAGGGGGCTTGGAAGAGCAGTACTTC
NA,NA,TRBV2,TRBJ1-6,CARGRQTYNSPLHF,TGTGCCAGAGGCCGACAGACATATAATTCACCCCTCCACTTT
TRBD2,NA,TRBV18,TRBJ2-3,CASSPGLAGGPRFADTQYF,TGTGCCAGCTCACCGGGACTAGCGGGAGGGCCTCGGTTCGCAGATACGCAGTATTTT
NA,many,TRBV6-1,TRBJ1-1,CASKSNTEAFF,TGTGCCAGCAAATCGAACACTGAAGCTTTCTTT
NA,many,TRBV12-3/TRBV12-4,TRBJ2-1,CASSFMGEAANNEQFF,TGTGCCAGCAGTTTCATGGGAGAGGCAGCCAACAATGAGCAGTTCTTC
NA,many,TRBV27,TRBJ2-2,CATRYMGRSGGTGELFF,TGTGCCACCCGGTATATGGGGCGTAGTGGAGGGACCGGGGAGCTGTTTTTT
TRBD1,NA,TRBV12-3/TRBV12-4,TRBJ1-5,CASSITGDSNQPQHF,TGTGCCAGCAGCATCACAGGGGATAGCAATCAGCCCCAGCATTTT
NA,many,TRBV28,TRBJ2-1,CASSFRRNEQFF,TGTGCCAGCAGTTTCAGGCGCAATGAGCAGTTCTTC
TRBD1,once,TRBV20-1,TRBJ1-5,CSETTGRNQPQHF,TGCAGTGAGACGACAGGGCGGAATCAGCCCCAGCATTTT
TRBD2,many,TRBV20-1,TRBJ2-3,CSARQTSGRIQSTDTQYF,TGCAGTGCTAGACAGACTAGCGGGAGGATCCAAAGCACAGATACGCAGTATTTT
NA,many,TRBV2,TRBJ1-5,CASSETRYQPQHF,TGTGCCAGCAGTGAGACACGTTATCAGCCCCAGCATTTT
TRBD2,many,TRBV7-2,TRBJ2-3,CASSLVADGRRVADTQYF,TGTGCCAGCAGCTTAGTAGCAGACGGGAGGAGGGTTGCAGATACGCAGTATTTT
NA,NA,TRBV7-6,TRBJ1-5,CASSRAGFGNQPQHF,TGTGCCAGCAGCCGGGCAGGCTTCGGCAATCAGCCCCAGCATTTT
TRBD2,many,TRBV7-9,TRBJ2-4,CASSRTSGRGNIQYF,TGTGCCAGCAGCCGGACTAGCGGGAGGGGAAACATTCAGTACTTC
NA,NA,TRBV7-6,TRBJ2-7,CASSLEQGEQYF,TGTGCCAGCAGCTTAGAGCAAGGAGAGCAGTACTTC
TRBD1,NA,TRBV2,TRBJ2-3,CASSSGQSTDKQYF,TGTGCCAGCAGTTCGGGACAGTCCACAGATAAGCAGTATTTT
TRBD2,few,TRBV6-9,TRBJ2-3,CASSLGTSGTDTQYF,TGTGCCAGCAGTTTAGGGACTAGCGGCACAGATACGCAGTATTTT
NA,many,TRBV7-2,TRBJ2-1,CASSLREVQGQFF,TGTGCCAGCAGCTTAAGAGAGGTACAGGGGCAGTTCTTC
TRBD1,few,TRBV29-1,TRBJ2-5,CSVATGGALETQYF,TGCAGCGTAGCGACAGGGGGCGCATTAGAGACCCAGTACTTC
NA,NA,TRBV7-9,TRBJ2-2,CASAGLRKTGELFF,TGTGCCAGCGCGGGACTCAGGAAAACCGGGGAGCTGTTTTTT
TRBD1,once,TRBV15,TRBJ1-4,CATSRGKGGISNEKLFF,TGTGCCACCAGCAGAGGGAAAGGGGGCATCTCTAATGAAAAACTGTTTTTT
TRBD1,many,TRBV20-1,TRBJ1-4,CSARVPQNRGKEKLFF,TGCAGTGCTAGAGTTCCTCAAAACAGGGGGAAGGAAAAACTGTTTTTT
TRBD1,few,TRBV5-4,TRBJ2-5,CASSTGQGWETQYF,TGTGCCAGCAGCACCGGACAGGGGTGGGAGACCCAGTACTTC
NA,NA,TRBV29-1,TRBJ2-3,CSVFISGADTQYF,TGCAGCGTTTTCATATCAGGGGCAGATACGCAGTATTTT
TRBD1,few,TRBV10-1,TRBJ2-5,CASSESRLGTGQETQYF,TGCGCCAGCAGTGAGTCGAGACTTGGGACAGGCCAGGAGACCCAGTACTTC
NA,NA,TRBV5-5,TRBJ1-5,CASSRQYSNQPQHF,TGTGCCAGCAGCCGACAGTATAGCAATCAGCCCCAGCATTTT
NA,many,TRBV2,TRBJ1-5,CASSLGLSNQPQHF,TGTGCCAGCAGCCTGGGACTGAGCAATCAGCCCCAGCATTTT
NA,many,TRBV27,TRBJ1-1,CASSLLGLNTEAFF,TGTGCCAGCAGTTTATTGGGGTTAAACACTGAAGCTTTCTTT